Listed below are T cell receptor beta chains from one sample, sequenced in a study of T cell responses to AZD1222 COVID-19 vaccine. TCRdb's table, derived via immunoSEQ multiplex PCR, lists solely in-frame clones and lacks some. Of 150,000 to 200,000 clones listed, more than 75% were seen once; the top ten hold 25% to 30%. The sequencing here drew on peripheral blood, taken 28 days after the second AZD1222 dose. The receptors were sampled from an adult who received the AZD1222 COVID-19 vaccine. Each CDR3 is given with its conserved first and last residue. Fields, in order: clone size, D gene, V gene, J gene, CDR3 protein, CDR3 DNA. The D gene is left open where the match is weak. Clone size appears in some rows only: once, few, many, or a class for an expanded clone.

size: .; D: .; V: TRBV19; J: TRBJ2-6; CDR3: CASTKPGDSSGANVLTF; DNA: TGTGCCAGTACTAAACCAGGGGATAGCTCTGGGGCCAACGTCCTGACTTTC
size: .; D: .; V: TRBV7-2; J: TRBJ2-2; CDR3: CASSSGPNTGELFF; DNA: TGTGCCAGCAGCTCGGGACCGAACACCGGGGAGCTGTTTTTT
size: .; D: .; V: TRBV2; J: TRBJ1-2; CDR3: CASSDSNGYGYTF; DNA: TGTGCCAGCAGTGATAGTAACGGCTATGGCTACACCTTC
size: .; D: .; V: TRBV6-5; J: TRBJ2-3; CDR3: CASRDSGTDTQYF; DNA: TGTGCCAGCAGGGACAGTGGGACAGATACGCAGTATTTT
size: .; D: .; V: TRBV11-1; J: TRBJ2-7; CDR3: CASSHPGAYEQYF; DNA: TGTGCCAGCAGCCATCCAGGGGCTTACGAGCAGTACTTC
size: .; D: .; V: TRBV7-3; J: TRBJ2-1; CDR3: CASSLTRSFNEQFF; DNA: TGTGCCAGCAGCTTAACGAGGTCATTCAATGAGCAGTTCTTC
size: .; D: .; V: TRBV12-3/TRBV12-4; J: TRBJ2-7; CDR3: CASRPTLGEQYF; DNA: TGTGCCAGCAGGCCCACACTGGGTGAGCAGTACTTC
size: once; D: .; V: TRBV30; J: TRBJ1-2; CDR3: CACFPGTTNGYTF; DNA: TGTGCCTGCTTCCCCGGGACAACGAATGGCTACACCTTC
size: .; D: TRBD2; V: TRBV19; J: TRBJ2-3; CDR3: CAKYQREGSTDTQYF; DNA: TGTGCCAAATACCAGCGGGAGGGGAGCACAGATACGCAGTATTTT
size: once; D: .; V: TRBV28; J: TRBJ2-3; CDR3: CASRQTVISTDTQYF; DNA: TGTGCCAGCCGACAGACTGTCATTAGCACAGATACGCAGTATTTT
size: .; D: .; V: TRBV6-4; J: TRBJ2-7; CDR3: CASPIARDPEEQYF; DNA: TGTGCCAGCCCTATCGCTAGGGACCCCGAGGAGCAGTACTTC
size: .; D: TRBD2; V: TRBV5-4; J: TRBJ2-1; CDR3: CASSLEGRVYNEQFF; DNA: TGTGCCAGCAGCTTGGAGGGGAGGGTCTACAATGAGCAGTTCTTC
size: .; D: .; V: TRBV11-2; J: TRBJ2-3; CDR3: CASGGPPSTDTQYF; DNA: TGTGCCAGCGGGGGGCCGCCTAGCACAGATACGCAGTATTTT
size: .; D: .; V: TRBV9; J: TRBJ2-3; CDR3: CASSEAFRGGADTQYF; DNA: TGTGCCAGCAGCGAGGCCTTCAGGGGCGGGGCAGATACGCAGTATTTT
size: .; D: .; V: TRBV12-5; J: TRBJ2-1; CDR3: CASGVGVASYNEQFF; DNA: TGTGCTAGTGGTGTCGGGGTTGCTTCCTACAATGAGCAGTTCTTC
size: .; D: TRBD2; V: TRBV14; J: TRBJ2-1; CDR3: CASSQIGTTPINEQFF; DNA: TGTGCCAGCAGCCAGATAGGGACTACACCAATCAATGAGCAGTTCTTC
size: .; D: .; V: TRBV7-2; J: TRBJ1-1; CDR3: CASSSSWRGTEAFF; DNA: TGTGCCAGCAGCTCCTCCTGGCGGGGCACTGAAGCTTTCTTT
size: .; D: TRBD1; V: TRBV24-1; J: TRBJ2-3; CDR3: CATSDPTGGSDTQYF; DNA: TGTGCCACCAGTGACCCGACAGGGGGCTCAGATACGCAGTATTTT
size: .; D: .; V: TRBV5-1; J: TRBJ2-3; CDR3: CASSGTGTDTQYF; DNA: TGCGCCAGCAGCGGAACAGGGACAGATACGCAGTATTTT
size: .; D: TRBD1; V: TRBV18; J: TRBJ2-3; CDR3: CASSPPSGGPDTQYF; DNA: TGTGCCAGCTCACCACCCTCAGGGGGTCCAGATACGCAGTATTTT
size: .; D: .; V: TRBV6-7; J: TRBJ1-4; CDR3: CASSYSSMGTNEKLFF; DNA: TGTGCCAGCAGTTACTCGAGTATGGGCACTAATGAAAAACTGTTTTTT
size: .; D: TRBD2; V: TRBV30; J: TRBJ2-7; CDR3: CAWSTGGGLAGLYEQYF; DNA: TGTGCCTGGAGTACTGGGGGGGGACTAGCGGGACTCTACGAGCAGTACTTC
size: .; D: TRBD2; V: TRBV9; J: TRBJ2-7; CDR3: CASSVGGLAGGGHNEQYF; DNA: TGTGCCAGCAGCGTAGGAGGACTAGCGGGAGGAGGCCATAACGAGCAGTACTTC
size: .; D: .; V: TRBV30; J: TRBJ1-6; CDR3: CAWSRGQTSNSPLHF; DNA: TGTGCCTGGAGTCGAGGACAGACTAGTAATTCACCCCTCCACTTT